Below are 21 T cell receptor beta chains sequenced from a single sample in a study of T cell responses to AZD1222 COVID-19 vaccine. The protocol was immunoSEQ multiplex PCR, while the TCRdb copy is restricted to in-frame clones and leaves out a portion. The sample shows 200,000 to 250,000 clones, just over 90% of them seen only once. Here the sequenced sample was peripheral blood, taken on day 0 of MenACWY control vaccination. The receptors were sampled from an adult in good health.

V usage is TRBV19 and J usage is TRBJ1-4, with D unresolved. V lost 5 bases and J lost 0, with 10 bases in between. Germline V gene sequence: CDR1 LNHDA, CDR2 SQIVND (reference sequence). The CDR3 extends over 15 amino acids. The CDR3 coding sequence is TGTGCCAGTAGTTTCGACACCGCAACTAATGAAAAACTGTTTTTT. As protein: CASSFDTATNEKLFF.

The chain joins TRBV3-1 (or the pseudogene TRBV3-2) to TRBJ1-2; D may be TRBD1 (6 bases). The CDR3 extends over 14 amino acids. Between the trimmed V and J ends, which lost 2 bases and 7 bases, there was a span of 14 bases. Germline CDR1 LGHDT, CDR2 YNNKEL (reference sequence). CDR3 nucleotides: TGTGCCAGCAGCCAATACGGGGGCGCGGGTGGCTACACCTTC. Its translation: CASSQYGGAGGYTF.

This rearrangement joins TRBV3-1 (or the pseudogene TRBV3-2) to TRBJ2-2; D is uncertain. In germline, CDR1 is LGHDT, CDR2 YNNKEL (reference sequence). V lost 1 base and J lost 6, with 6 bases in between. This CDR3 contains 13 residues. CDR3 protein: CASSQVLAGELFF. For the CDR3, the DNA is TGTGCCAGCAGCCAAGTACTGGCCGGGGAGCTGTTTTTT.

The J gene is TRBJ1-3, the V gene TRBV4-2, with D possibly matching TRBD1 (5 bases). Trimming cost V 0 bases and J 5 bases, with 14 bases left between them. Germline CDR1 reads LGHNA; CDR2 reads YNFKEQ. This CDR3 spans 16 amino acids. CDR3: CASSQDWAGIRNTIYF. CDR3 nucleotides: TGTGCCAGCAGCCAAGATTGGGCAGGGATTCGAAACACCATATATTTT.

The V and J genes are TRBV3-1 (or the pseudogene TRBV3-2) and TRBJ2-6; D is undetermined. This CDR3 has 17 residues. Looked up from germline, CDR1 is LGHDT and CDR2 is YNNKEL (reference sequence). Trimming took 7 bases from V and 0 from J, leaving 16 bases between them. CDR3 nucleotide sequence: TGTGCCAGCACACGATTGGCCCTTCTCTCTGGGGCCAACGTCCTGACTTTC. This encodes CASTRLALLSGANVLTF.

The chain combines TRBV7-9 with TRBJ1-5; D ambiguous. V lost 1 base and J lost 4, with 8 bases in between. In germline, CDR1 is SEHNR, CDR2 FQNEAQ (reference sequence). CDR3 length equals 14 residues. CDR3 residues: CASSLGQRNQPQHF. In DNA form, the CDR3 reads TGTGCCAGCAGCTTAGGACAACGAAATCAGCCCCAGCATTTT.

This chain connects TRBV11-2 to TRBJ1-2; maybe TRBD1 (6 bases). Trimming stripped 4 bases from V and 7 bases from J, with 10 bases between. The V gene's germline CDR1 is SGHAT and CDR2 FQNNGV. The CDR3 contains 12 residues. CDR3 sequence reads: CASSSYRAGYTF. For the CDR3, the DNA is TGTGCCAGCAGCTCGTACAGGGCTGGCTACACCTTC.

This clone was picked up one time. V usage is TRBV11-2 and J usage is TRBJ2-3; D may be TRBD1 or TRBD2 (8 bases each). The length of the CDR3 is 16 residues. With 7 bases removed from V and 2 bases from J, the gap between germline ends came to 19 bases. The germline V gene encodes CDR1 SGHAT and CDR2 FQNNGV. DNA of the CDR3: TGTGCCAGCACTACCAGGGGGCGGGGGGCCACAGATACGCAGTATTTT. Amino acids: CASTTRGRGATDTQYF. The whole variable domain, filled in from reference TRBV11-2 and TRBJ2-3, reads EAGVAQSPRYKIIEKRQSVAFWCNPISGHATLYWYQQILGQGPKLLIQFQNNGVVDDSQLPKDRFSAERLKGVDSTLKIQPAKLEDSAVYLCASTTRGRGATDTQYFGPGTRLTVL.

The rearrangement links TRBV14 to TRBJ1-2; D gene unclear. Germline V lookup: CDR1 SGHDN, CDR2 FVKESK. The V end lost 2 bases, the J end lost 1 base, and 5 bases lay between the germline ends. This CDR3 is built from 13 residues. The CDR3 coding sequence is TGTGCCAGCAGCCAAAACAATAACTATGGCTACACCTTC. It yields the protein CASSQNNNYGYTF.

The chain couples TRBV30 to TRBJ1-1; tentative D call: TRBD1 (6 bases). Germline CDR1 is GTSNPN and CDR2 is SVGIG (reference sequence). V lost 3 bases, J lost 5 bases, and 19 bases lay in between. The CDR3 is 15 residues long. DNA for the CDR3: TGTGCCTGGAGGGCCCCCCAGGGGCTGGGGACTGAAGCTTTCTTT. The encoded protein is CAWRAPQGLGTEAFF.

The chain combines TRBV7-8 with TRBJ1-5, with D possibly TRBD1 on 5 matching bases. CDR1 and CDR2 from the germline V gene are SGHVS and FQNEAQ. The CDR3 spans 16 residues. Trimming stripped 5 bases from V and 2 bases from J, with 16 bases between. The CDR3 loop reads CASSAGPSGGNQPQHF. The DNA for the CDR3 is TGTGCCAGCAGCGCGGGGCCGAGCGGTGGCAATCAGCCCCAGCATTTT. Filled out from reference TRBV7-8 and TRBJ1-5, the complete variable domain reads GAGVSQSPRYKVAKRGQDVALRCDPISGHVSLFWYQQALGQGPEFLTYFQNEAQLDKSGLPSDRFFAERPEGSVSTLKIQRTQQEDSAVYLCASSAGPSGGNQPQHFGDGTRLSIL.

The CDR3 region has the DNA TGTGCCAGCAGTCCCCGGAGTGGGAATGGGGCCAACGTCCTGACTTTC. Protein sequence: CASSPRSGNGANVLTF. This chain joins TRBV2 and TRBJ2-6; D ambiguous. The CDR3 runs 16 residues. Germline V gene sequence: CDR1 SNHLY, CDR2 FYNNEI. The V gene lost 5 bases and the J gene lost 3 bases, with 14 bases spanning the gap. The whole variable domain, filled in from reference TRBV2 and TRBJ2-6, reads EPEVTQTPSHQVTQMGQEVILRCVPISNHLYFYWYRQILGQKVEFLVSFYNNEISEKSEIFDDQFSVERPDGSNFTLKIRSTKLEDSAMYFCASSPRSGNGANVLTFGAGSRLTVL.

Concerning this clone: This same CDR3 is encoded by further DNA sequences in the sample. The gene calls are TRBV7-2 and TRBJ1-6; 8 bases map to TRBD1. CDR3 length equals 14 residues. Germline V lookup: CDR1 SGHTA, CDR2 FQGNSA. With 3 bases clipped from V and 9 bases from J, the junction kept 4 bases outside the gene matches. The CDR3 reads CASSFGQGRSPLHF. For the CDR3, the DNA is TGTGCCAGCAGCTTTGGACAGGGTCGTTCACCCCTCCACTTT.

The chain uses TRBV12-3 or TRBV12-4 and TRBJ1-3; D gene unclear. V was cut by 5 bases and J by 2 bases, with 7 bases left in between. The CDR3 is made up of 13 amino acids. The CDR3 protein is CASSNSPGNTIYF. CDR3 coding DNA: TGTGCCAGCAGTAACAGCCCTGGAAACACCATATATTTT.

The chain couples TRBV24-1 to TRBJ1-2; D perhaps matches TRBD1 (5 bases). The V and J ends lost 4 bases and 7 bases respectively, with 18 bases between them. This CDR3 spans 15 amino acids. Germline-derived CDR1 and CDR2 are KGHDR and SFDVKD. The CDR3, as DNA: TGTGCCACCAGTGAGGCCCAGGGAGGGGTATTTGGCTACACCTTC. Translated: CATSEAQGGVFGYTF.

This clone was seen only once. This chain connects TRBV5-1 to TRBJ1-1, with D uncertain. Germline V lookup: CDR1 SGHRS, CDR2 YFSETQ. The CDR3 length is 13 residues. Trimming left V 3 bases short and J 6 bases short, with 12 bases between. CDR3 DNA sequence: TGCGCCAGCAGCTCTTCCTTGACCCCTGAAGCTTTCTTT. Protein sequence: CASSSSLTPEAFF.

V and J are TRBV7-9 and TRBJ1-2, with no clear D. Germline assignment: CDR1 SEHNR and CDR2 FQNEAQ (reference sequence). With 3 bases removed from V and 8 bases from J, the gap between germline ends came to 10 bases. The CDR3 loop spans 12 amino acids. The DNA for the CDR3 is TGTGCCAGCAGCTTCGACCCCTGGGGCTACACCTTC. This gives the protein CASSFDPWGYTF.

The chain couples TRBV27 to TRBJ1-2; the D gene is possibly TRBD1 (5 bases). This CDR3 is 15 amino acids long. The V end was cut by 3 bases, the J end by 4 bases, with 15 bases between. Germline V gene data show CDR1 as MNHEY and CDR2 as SMNVEV (reference sequence). CDR3 amino acids: CASSFGGAFGYGYTF. The CDR3 DNA reads as TGTGCCAGCAGTTTTGGAGGGGCCTTTGGCTATGGCTACACCTTC.

J is TRBJ2-1 and V is TRBV5-1; D unresolved. CDR1 SGHRS and CDR2 YFSETQ come from the germline V gene. Trimming stripped 0 bases from V and 5 bases from J, with 6 bases between. CDR3 length: 13 residues. For the CDR3, the DNA is TGCGCCAGCAGCTTGGCCGATCACAATGAGCAGTTCTTC. Its protein product is CASSLADHNEQFF. The whole variable domain, remainder taken from reference TRBV5-1 and TRBJ2-1, is KAGVTQTPRYLIKTRGQQVTLSCSPISGHRSVSWYQQTPGQGLQFLFEYFSETQRNKGNFPGRFSGRQFSNSRSEMNVSTLELGDSALYLCASSLADHNEQFFGPGTRLTVL.

J is TRBJ1-5 and V is TRBV19, with D tentatively TRBD1 (5 bases). Per germline, CDR1 LNHDA and CDR2 SQIVND (reference sequence). The CDR3 totals 13 residues. Trimming cost V 6 bases and J 8 bases, with 14 bases left between them. The CDR3 DNA reads as TGTGCCAGTAGCGCGACAAGGGGAGAGCCCCAGCATTTT. This translates into CASSATRGEPQHF. The full variable domain, rest sourced from reference TRBV19 and TRBJ1-5, is DGGITQSPKYLFRKEGQNVTLSCEQNLNHDAMYWYRQDPGQGLRLIYYSQIVNDFQKGDIAEGYSVSREKKESFPLTVTSAQKNPTAFYLCASSATRGEPQHFGDGTRLSIL.

The chain recombines TRBV5-4 with TRBJ2-1, with no clear D. Trimming shortened V by 1 base and J by 1 base, and 0 bases separated the two germline ends. The germline V gene has CDR1 SGHNT and CDR2 YYREEE (reference sequence). This CDR3 has 12 amino acids. The CDR3: CASSLSYNEQFF. CDR3 bases: TGTGCCAGCAGCTTGTCCTACAATGAGCAGTTCTTC.